The 16 T cell receptor beta chains listed next were all sequenced from one sample in a study of OX40 agonist ivuxolimab in advanced cancers. Repertoires were generated with immunoSEQ multiplex PCR, while TCRdb's copy carries only in-frame clones and drops some. This table has 75,000 to 100,000 clones, about 86% appearing once. The specimen was CD4+ or CD8+ T cells sorted from blood, collected in a trial of the OX40 agonist ivuxolimab. The receptors derive from an adult with an advanced solid tumor such as melanoma, head and neck, liver or kidney cancer.

The genes are TRBV25-1 and TRBJ2-7, with TRBD1 matching over 10 bases. The CDR3 is 13 residues long. The junction had 1 base not matched to a gene; V was cut back by 6 bases and J by 2 bases. CDR1 is MGHDK, CDR2 SYGVNS, per germline. The CDR3 loop is CASRGTGAYEQYF. The CDR3 DNA is TGTGCCAGCAGAGGGACAGGGGCCTACGAGCAGTACTTC.

The chain links TRBV19 to TRBJ1-5, with 7 bases identical to TRBD1. The J segment lost 1 base and the V segment lost 8 bases, leaving 11 bases of the junction unmatched. CDR1 and CDR2 (germline): LNHDA, SQIVND (reference sequence). The CDR3 consists of 16 residues. The CDR3 nucleotides are TGTGCCAGTTCCGGACAGGCGGTCTGGAGCAATCAGCCCCAGCATTTT. Protein sequence: CASSGQAVWSNQPQHF.

The chain recombines TRBV6-6 with TRBJ1-6, with D hard to call. V lost 5 bases and J 4 bases, leaving 3 bases between the germline ends. Germline CDR1 reads MNHNY; CDR2 reads SVGAGI (reference sequence). The CDR3 has 12 residues. The CDR3 loop reads CASSAYNSPLHF. For the CDR3, the DNA is TGTGCCAGCAGTGCTTATAATTCACCCCTCCACTTT.

V is TRBV10-1 and J is TRBJ2-7, with D perhaps matching TRBD1 or TRBD2 (6 bases each). Germline CDR1 is WNHNN and CDR2 is SYGVQD (reference sequence). V was shortened by 6 bases and J by 6 bases, with 12 bases between the two germline ends. The CDR3 is 12 amino acids. The CDR3, as DNA: TGCGCCAGCAGCGAAGGGGGGAGCGAGCAGTACTTC. This encodes CASSEGGSEQYF.

The chain is built from TRBV6-5 and TRBJ1-2; 10 bases are shared with TRBD1. Germline CDR1 is MNHEY and CDR2 is SVGAGI. V dropped 6 bases and J dropped 4; count of bases not matched to a gene: 5. The CDR3 has 14 amino acids. In DNA, the CDR3 is TGTGCCAGCAGACCGACAGGGGGCGGCTATGGCTACACCTTC. Its protein is CASRPTGGGYGYTF.

The chain joins TRBV7-3 to TRBJ1-1, with D tentatively TRBD1 (5 bases). V was shortened by 5 bases and J by 0 bases, with 7 bases between the two germline ends. The germline V gene encodes CDR1 SGHTA and CDR2 FQGTGA. The CDR3 is 13 residues long. The CDR3 sequence: CASSRQMNTEAFF. The CDR3 nucleotides read TGTGCCAGCAGCCGACAGATGAACACTGAAGCTTTCTTT.

This chain uses TRBV5-1 with TRBJ2-2; D is perhaps TRBD2 (5 bases). Germline assignment: CDR1 SGHRS and CDR2 YFSETQ. V lost 0 bases and J lost 1, with 7 bases in between. This CDR3 has 15 amino acids. The CDR3 loop reads CASSLGGLNTGELFF. DNA of the CDR3: TGCGCCAGCAGCTTGGGCGGACTGAACACCGGGGAGCTGTTTTTT.

V and J are TRBV19 and TRBJ2-4; D uncertain. Germline CDR1 is LNHDA and CDR2 is SQIVND (reference sequence). V lost 5 bases and J 0 bases, leaving 11 bases between the germline ends. The CDR3 consists of 15 residues. CDR3 protein: CASSVQRVAKNIQYF. CDR3 coding DNA: TGTGCCAGTAGTGTGCAGAGAGTAGCCAAAAACATTCAGTACTTC.

In its sample, this clone was seen once. In the same sample, other DNA sequences code for this CDR3. The chain is built from TRBV15 and TRBJ1-1; weak D call: TRBD1 (5 bases). CDR1 and CDR2 from the germline V gene are LNHNV and YYDKDF (reference sequence). The CDR3 consists of 13 residues. V was clipped by 3 bases and J by 5 bases, with 10 bases between them. DNA for the CDR3: TGTGCCACCAGCAGGGGGGGTAGAACTGAAGCTTTCTTT. This sequence encodes CATSRGGRTEAFF.

The chain has TRBV6-5 and TRBJ1-1; D is perhaps TRBD1 (5 bases). The V end lost 5 bases, the J end lost 0 bases, and 13 bases lay between the germline ends. The CDR3 totals 15 residues. Germline CDR1 and CDR2: MNHEY and SVGAGI. CDR3: CASSPQRQLNTEAFF. CDR3 nucleotide sequence: TGTGCCAGCAGTCCCCAAAGACAGCTGAACACTGAAGCTTTCTTT.

This clone occurred a few times. The chain has TRBV6-1 and TRBJ1-4; no definite D call. There are 14 residues in the CDR3. V gave up 8 bases and J gave up 6 bases, with 16 bases separating them. Germline V gives CDR1 MNHNS, CDR2 SASEGT. The CDR3 region is CASRSAGSDEKLFF. The CDR3, as DNA: TGTGCCAGCCGGTCAGCAGGTTCGGATGAAAAACTGTTTTTT.

The chain links TRBV16 to TRBJ1-4; maybe TRBD1 (6 bases). V gave up 4 bases and J gave up 7 bases, with 13 bases separating them. The V gene's germline CDR1 is KGHSY and CDR2 FQNENV. CDR3 length: 14 amino acids. The CDR3 sequence: CASSPVGAVEKLFF. CDR3 in DNA: TGTGCCAGCAGCCCCGTGGGGGCGGTTGAAAAACTGTTTTTT.

This sequence joins TRBV15 and TRBJ2-3; 12 bases line up with TRBD2. The V and J ends lost 0 bases and 0 bases, in that order; junction bases with no gene match: 4. Per germline, CDR1 LNHNV and CDR2 YYDKDF (reference sequence). CDR3 length equals 18 residues. The CDR3 sequence: CATSRDRTSGTSTDTQYF. The CDR3 coding sequence is TGTGCCACCAGCAGAGATCGGACTAGCGGGACTAGCACAGATACGCAGTATTTT.

V usage is TRBV5-1 and J usage is TRBJ1-1; TRBD1 might be the D (6 bases). The CDR3 is made up of 14 amino acids. The germline gives CDR1 SGHRS, CDR2 YFSETQ. V was cut by 3 bases and J by 1 base, with 10 bases left in between. CDR3 protein: CASSSGHQNTEAFF. The CDR3 bases are TGCGCCAGCAGCTCGGGACACCAGAACACTGAAGCTTTCTTT.

The V and J genes are TRBV4-3 and TRBJ2-1; D remains ambiguous. This CDR3 has 13 residues. Per germline, CDR1 LGHNA and CDR2 YSLEER. Between the trimmed V and J ends, which lost 0 bases and 4 bases, there was a span of 4 bases. The CDR3 sequence is CASSQDYYNEQFF. The CDR3, as DNA: TGCGCCAGCAGCCAAGATTATTACAATGAGCAGTTCTTC.

This sequence joins TRBV5-4 and TRBJ1-2; possible D gene TRBD1, 5 bases. CDR1 SGHNT and CDR2 YYREEE come from the germline V gene (reference sequence). V was shortened by 6 bases and J by 5 bases, with 14 bases between the two germline ends. This CDR3 comprises 13 residues. CDR3 protein: CASTFDRSYGYTF. In DNA form, the CDR3 reads TGTGCCAGCACCTTCGACAGAAGTTATGGCTACACCTTC. Drawing the rest from reference TRBV5-4 and TRBJ1-2, the complete variable domain is ETGVTQSPTHLIKTRGQQVTLRCSSQSGHNTVSWYQQALGQGPQFIFQYYREEENGRGNFPPRFSGLQFPNYSSELNVNALELDDSALYLCASTFDRSYGYTFGSGTRLTVV.